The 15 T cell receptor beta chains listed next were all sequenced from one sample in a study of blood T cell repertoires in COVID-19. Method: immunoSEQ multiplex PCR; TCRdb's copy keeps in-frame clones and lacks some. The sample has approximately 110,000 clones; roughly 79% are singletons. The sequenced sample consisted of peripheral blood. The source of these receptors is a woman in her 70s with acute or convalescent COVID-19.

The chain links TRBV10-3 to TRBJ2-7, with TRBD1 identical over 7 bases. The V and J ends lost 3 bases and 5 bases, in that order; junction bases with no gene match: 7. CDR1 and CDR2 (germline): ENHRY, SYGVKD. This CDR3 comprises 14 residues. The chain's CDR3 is CAISDLRTGHEQYF. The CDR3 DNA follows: TGTGCCATCAGTGACTTACGGACAGGACACGAGCAGTACTTC.

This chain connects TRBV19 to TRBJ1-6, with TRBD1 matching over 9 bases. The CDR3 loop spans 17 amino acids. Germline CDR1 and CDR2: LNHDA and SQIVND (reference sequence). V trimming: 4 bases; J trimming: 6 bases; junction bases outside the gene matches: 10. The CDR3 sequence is CASSRGPDRGPNSPLHF. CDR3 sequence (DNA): TGTGCCAGTAGTAGGGGTCCGGACAGGGGACCTAATTCACCCCTCCACTTT.

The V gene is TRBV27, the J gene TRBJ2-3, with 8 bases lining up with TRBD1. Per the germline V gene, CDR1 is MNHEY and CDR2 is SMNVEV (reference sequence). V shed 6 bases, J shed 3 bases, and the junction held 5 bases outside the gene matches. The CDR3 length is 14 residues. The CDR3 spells CASSGQGLTDTQYF. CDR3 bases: TGTGCCAGCAGCGGACAGGGTCTGACAGATACGCAGTATTTT.

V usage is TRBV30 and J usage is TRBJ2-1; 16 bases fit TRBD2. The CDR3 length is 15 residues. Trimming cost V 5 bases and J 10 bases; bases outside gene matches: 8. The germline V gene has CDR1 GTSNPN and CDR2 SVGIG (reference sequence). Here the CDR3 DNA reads TGTGCCTGGGTGCCGGGACTAGCGGGAGGGGGGGAGCAGTTCTTC. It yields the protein CAWVPGLAGGGEQFF.

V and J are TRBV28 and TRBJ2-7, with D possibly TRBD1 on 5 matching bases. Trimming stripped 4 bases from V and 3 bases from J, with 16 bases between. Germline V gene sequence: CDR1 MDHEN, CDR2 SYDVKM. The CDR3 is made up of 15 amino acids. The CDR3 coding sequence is TGTGCCAGCAGTTCGACCTCAGGGTGGATCTACGAGCAGTACTTC. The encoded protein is CASSSTSGWIYEQYF. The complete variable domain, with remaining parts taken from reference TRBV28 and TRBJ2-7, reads DVKVTQSSRYLVKRTGEKVFLECVQDMDHENMFWYRQDPGLGLRLIYFSYDVKMKEKGDIPEGYSVSREKKERFSLILESASTNQTSMYLCASSSTSGWIYEQYFGPGTRLTVT.

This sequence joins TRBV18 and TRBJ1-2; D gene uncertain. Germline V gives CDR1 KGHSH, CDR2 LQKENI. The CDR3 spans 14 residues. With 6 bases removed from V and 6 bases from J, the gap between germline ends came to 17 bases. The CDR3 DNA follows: TGTGCCAGCTCGCCTGTAGGAGCCCAAGATGGCTACACCTTC. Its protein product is CASSPVGAQDGYTF.

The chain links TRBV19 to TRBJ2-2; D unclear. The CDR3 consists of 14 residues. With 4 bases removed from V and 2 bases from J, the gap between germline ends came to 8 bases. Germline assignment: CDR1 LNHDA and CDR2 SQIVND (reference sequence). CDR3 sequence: CASSRSLNTGELFF. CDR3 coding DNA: TGTGCCAGTAGTAGGTCCCTAAACACCGGGGAGCTGTTTTTT.

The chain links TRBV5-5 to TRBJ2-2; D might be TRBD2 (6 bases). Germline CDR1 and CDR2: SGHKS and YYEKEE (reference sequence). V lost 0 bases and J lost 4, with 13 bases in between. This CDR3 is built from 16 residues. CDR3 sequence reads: CASSLVGGTVTGELFF. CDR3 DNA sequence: TGTGCCAGCAGCTTGGTCGGCGGGACGGTCACCGGGGAGCTGTTTTTT.

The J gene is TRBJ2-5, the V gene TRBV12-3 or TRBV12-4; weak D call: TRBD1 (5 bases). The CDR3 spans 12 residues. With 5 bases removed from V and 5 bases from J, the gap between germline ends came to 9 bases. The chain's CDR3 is CASSTPGETQYF. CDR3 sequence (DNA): TGTGCCAGCAGTACCCCAGGGGAGACCCAGTACTTC.

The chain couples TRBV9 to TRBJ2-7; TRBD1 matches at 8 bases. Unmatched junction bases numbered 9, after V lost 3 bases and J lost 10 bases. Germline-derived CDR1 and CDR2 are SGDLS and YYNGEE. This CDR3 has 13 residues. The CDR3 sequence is CASSADPGTGQYF. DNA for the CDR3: TGTGCCAGCAGCGCCGACCCAGGGACAGGCCAGTACTTC.

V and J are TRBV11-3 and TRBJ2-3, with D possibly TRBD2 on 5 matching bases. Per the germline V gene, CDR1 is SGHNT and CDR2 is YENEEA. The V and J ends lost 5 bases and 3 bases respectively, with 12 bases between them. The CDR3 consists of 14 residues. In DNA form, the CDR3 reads TGTGCCAGCAGCCCTCACCGGGGAACAGATACGCAGTATTTT. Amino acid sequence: CASSPHRGTDTQYF.

This chain's CDR3 is CAISEGAGNEKLFF. The CDR3 nucleotides are TGTGCCATCAGTGAGGGGGCAGGGAATGAAAAACTGTTTTTT. The rearrangement uses TRBV10-3 and TRBJ1-4; a possible D gene is TRBD1 (5 bases). The CDR3 contains 14 residues. The V gene lost 2 bases and the J gene lost 5 bases, with 9 bases spanning the gap. The germline V gene encodes CDR1 ENHRY and CDR2 SYGVKD.

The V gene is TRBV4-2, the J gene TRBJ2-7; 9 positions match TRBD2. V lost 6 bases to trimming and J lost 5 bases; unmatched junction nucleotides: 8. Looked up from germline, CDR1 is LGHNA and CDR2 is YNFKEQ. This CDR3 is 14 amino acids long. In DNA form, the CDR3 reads TGTGCCAGCAGTTGGGATAGCGGGAGCAACGAGCAGTACTTC. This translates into CASSWDSGSNEQYF.

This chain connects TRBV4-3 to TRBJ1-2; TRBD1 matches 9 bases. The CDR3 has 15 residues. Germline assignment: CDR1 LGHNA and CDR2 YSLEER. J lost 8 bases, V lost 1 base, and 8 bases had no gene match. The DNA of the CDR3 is TGCGCCAGCAGCCAAGGCGGGACAGGGCCGGGCGGCTACACCTTC. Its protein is CASSQGGTGPGGYTF.

CDR3 bases: TGCGCCAGCAGCCGCGCCCCGGGGGACTTCTACAATGAGCAGTTCTTC. Amino acid sequence: CASSRAPGDFYNEQFF. This sequence joins TRBV4-1 and TRBJ2-1; possibly TRBD2 for D (6 bases). The V and J ends lost 4 bases and 3 bases respectively, with 16 bases between them. Germline CDR1 and CDR2: MGHRA and YSYEKL. There are 16 residues in the CDR3.